What follows are 20 T cell receptor beta chains derived from one specimen sequenced in a study of shared clonotypes between healthy human individuals. Using immunoSEQ multiplex PCR, the repertoire was profiled, and TCRdb retains in-frame clones only, with some absent. Seen here are about 1.5 million clones, roughly 96% observed once, and the top ten hold roughly 1.2%. What was sequenced was naive CD4+ T cells sorted from blood. Subset denoted: CD45RA+ positively selected. The receptors stem from a man in his thirties or forties in good health.

The chain combines TRBV14 with TRBJ2-3; 8 nucleotides agree with TRBD2. Germline V gene sequence: CDR1 SGHDN, CDR2 FVKESK. The ends lost 4 bases at V and 1 base at J; junction bases unmatched: 4. The CDR3 totals 15 residues. CDR3: CASSRPGLGTDTQYF. CDR3 nucleotides: TGTGCCAGCAGCCGACCGGGACTAGGCACAGATACGCAGTATTTT.

This clone was detected a few times. The rearrangement joins TRBV27 to TRBJ2-2, with D perhaps matching TRBD1 (6 bases). Trimming pared 6 bases from V and 6 bases from J, leaving 14 bases between. There are 14 residues in the CDR3. Germline V gene lookup returns CDR1 MNHEY and CDR2 SMNVEV (reference sequence). The CDR3 loop is CASSYSSGAGELFF. CDR3 DNA: TGTGCCAGCAGCTACTCGTCAGGGGCCGGGGAGCTGTTTTTT.

V is TRBV6-1 and J is TRBJ2-2, with D tentatively TRBD2 (5 bases). Per germline, CDR1 MNHNS and CDR2 SASEGT. V gave up 7 bases and J gave up 4 bases, with 13 bases separating them. The CDR3 extends over 14 amino acids. CDR3 amino acids: CASITGIGTGELFF. CDR3 DNA sequence: TGTGCCAGCATCACGGGAATCGGCACCGGGGAGCTGTTTTTT.

The chain recombines TRBV15 with TRBJ2-7; TRBD2 matches 11 bases. The CDR3 sequence is 15 residues long. Germline V CDR1 and CDR2: LNHNV, YYDKDF (reference sequence). Trimming removed 4 bases from V and 7 bases from J; junction bases left unmatched: 9. The CDR3 spells CATSTRLAGPLEQYF. As DNA, the CDR3 is TGTGCCACCAGCACAAGACTAGCGGGACCCCTGGAGCAGTACTTC. Using reference TRBV15 and TRBJ2-7 for the parts outside the CDR3, the full variable domain is DAMVIQNPRYQVTQFGKPVTLSCSQTLNHNVMYWYQQKSSQAPKLLFHYYDKDFNNEADTPDNFQSRRPNTSFCFLDIRSPGLGDTAMYLCATSTRLAGPLEQYFGPGTRLTVT.

The chain couples TRBV5-1 to TRBJ2-1; D ambiguous. The V end lost 0 bases, the J end lost 6 bases, and 10 bases lay between the germline ends. Germline CDR1 and CDR2: SGHRS and YFSETQ. This CDR3 has 14 amino acids. This CDR3 is CASSLASSSNEQFF. DNA for the CDR3: TGCGCCAGCAGCTTGGCGAGCAGTAGCAATGAGCAGTTCTTC.

As for this clone: Other DNA sequences in this sample translate to the same CDR3. This rearrangement joins TRBV6-5 to TRBJ2-7; D ambiguous. The V end was cut by 2 bases, the J end by 6 bases, with 5 bases between. The CDR3 has 11 residues. Germline values: CDR1 MNHEY, CDR2 SVGAGI. The CDR3 here is CASSYLSEQYF. CDR3 DNA: TGTGCCAGCAGTTACCTGAGCGAGCAGTACTTC.

This chain links TRBV5-4 with TRBJ2-3; 12 bases align to TRBD2. CDR3 length: 17 residues. Germline V lookup: CDR1 SGHNT, CDR2 YYREEE (reference sequence). Trimming at V came to 0 bases and at J to 2 bases, leaving 4 bases not matched to a gene. This CDR3 is CASSLAGLAGSTDTQYF. The DNA of the CDR3 is TGTGCCAGCAGCTTGGCCGGACTAGCGGGATCCACAGATACGCAGTATTTT.

The V gene is TRBV5-8, the J gene TRBJ1-2, with D possibly TRBD1 on 5 matching bases. The CDR3 has 14 residues. Germline CDR1 is SGHTS and CDR2 is YDEGEE. Trimming took 0 bases from V and 2 from J, leaving 8 bases between them. Here the CDR3 DNA reads TGTGCCAGCAGCTTGGATCCAGGGAACTATGGCTACACCTTC. It translates to CASSLDPGNYGYTF.

The chain has TRBV5-1 and TRBJ2-7, with 7 nucleotides matching TRBD2. The length of the CDR3 is 13 residues. The V gene's germline CDR1 is SGHRS and CDR2 YFSETQ. V was clipped by 1 base and J by 12 bases; unmatched bases: 10. The CDR3 loop reads CASSLWPSGGSYF. DNA of the CDR3: TGCGCCAGCAGCTTGTGGCCTAGCGGAGGGTCGTACTTC.

The rearrangement joins TRBV7-8 to TRBJ2-7; D is perhaps TRBD1 (6 bases). Looked up from germline, CDR1 is SGHVS and CDR2 is FQNEAQ. V lost 5 bases to trimming and J lost 6 bases, with 20 bases between them. There are 15 residues in the CDR3. Here the CDR3 DNA reads TGTGCCAGCAGCAGAGGACAGTTTGAAATCCGCGAGCAGTACTTC. This encodes CASSRGQFEIREQYF.

The V and J genes are TRBV5-1 and TRBJ2-1; 8 nucleotides line up with TRBD2. The V segment lost 0 bases and the J segment 1 base; nucleotides outside the gene matches: 12. This CDR3 spans 19 amino acids. The germline V gene has CDR1 SGHRS and CDR2 YFSETQ. The CDR3 loop is CASSLDGRSGGSSYNEQFF. CDR3 nucleotides: TGCGCCAGCAGCTTGGACGGCAGATCGGGAGGGTCGTCCTACAATGAGCAGTTCTTC.

V is TRBV6-1 and J is TRBJ2-7; TRBD1 matches at 9 bases. Germline loops: CDR1 MNHNS, CDR2 SASEGT. V trimming: 4 bases; J trimming: 7 bases; junction bases outside the gene matches: 8. The CDR3 totals 14 residues. The CDR3 nucleotides read TGTGCCAGCAGTGCGGGACAGGGCTTAATTGAGCAGTACTTC. Translation gives CASSAGQGLIEQYF.

The chain uses TRBV9 and TRBJ2-1; 9 bases are shared with TRBD2. V dropped 3 bases and J dropped 7; count of bases not matched to a gene: 8. The germline V gene has CDR1 SGDLS and CDR2 YYNGEE. The CDR3 runs 15 residues. In nucleotides, the CDR3 is TGTGCCAGCAGCGGAATAGCGGGAGAAGCTAATGAGCAGTTCTTC. Translated, it gives CASSGIAGEANEQFF.

The chain couples TRBV5-1 to TRBJ2-7; maybe TRBD2 (6 bases). Germline V gene lookup returns CDR1 SGHRS and CDR2 YFSETQ. The CDR3 has 13 amino acids. Trimming removed 4 bases at V and 2 bases at J, with 10 bases between. The DNA for the CDR3 is TGCGCCAGCAGCGGAGGGGTCCCCTACGAGCAGTACTTC. It encodes CASSGGVPYEQYF.

The V call is TRBV5-4, the J call TRBJ2-2; possibly TRBD2 for D (6 bases). There are 17 residues in the CDR3. Germline loops: CDR1 SGHNT, CDR2 YYREEE (reference sequence). V shed 4 bases and J shed 4 bases, with 20 bases lying between them. The CDR3 region is CASSIPGGNRGTGELFF. The CDR3 nucleotides are TGTGCCAGCAGCATACCAGGCGGGAACCGCGGCACCGGGGAGCTGTTTTTT.

The chain carries TRBV18 and TRBJ1-2; the D gene is possibly TRBD1 (5 bases). Trimming took 2 bases from V and 6 from J, leaving 19 bases between them. This CDR3 contains 16 residues. CDR1 and CDR2 from the germline V gene are KGHSH and LQKENI. CDR3 DNA sequence: TGTGCCAGCTCACCAATAACCGTTGGGGGGAAAGATGGCTACACCTTC. Translation: CASSPITVGGKDGYTF.

The CDR3 coding sequence is TGTGCCAGCTCAGTAGGTAGCAATCAGCCCCAGCATTTT. This encodes CASSVGSNQPQHF. The rearrangement joins TRBV7-2 to TRBJ1-5; D is undetermined. The CDR3 runs 13 residues. The V gene's germline CDR1 is SGHTA and CDR2 FQGNSA. V gave up 8 bases and J gave up 0 bases, with 8 bases separating them.

This sequence joins TRBV19 and TRBJ2-3; perhaps TRBD2 as D (5 bases). V was cut by 2 bases and J by 5 bases, with 8 bases left in between. Looked up from germline, CDR1 is LNHDA and CDR2 is SQIVND (reference sequence). The CDR3 runs to 13 residues. DNA of the CDR3: TGTGCCAGTAGTATAACGGGGATAGATACGCAGTATTTT. Its translation is CASSITGIDTQYF.

This clone appeared once. This rearrangement joins TRBV6-4 to TRBJ2-1; the match to TRBD2 covers 8 bases. The CDR3 loop spans 15 amino acids. J was trimmed by 2 bases and V by 3 bases; bases with no gene match: 3. The germline gives CDR1 MRHNA, CDR2 SNTAGT. CDR3 residues: CASSEKAGAYNEQFF. The DNA for the CDR3 is TGTGCCAGCAGTGAAAAAGCGGGGGCCTACAATGAGCAGTTCTTC.

This chain uses TRBV28 with TRBJ1-4, with a tentative D call TRBD1 (6 bases). CDR1 and CDR2 from the germline V gene are MDHEN and SYDVKM. V was pared by 2 bases and J by 5 bases, with 9 bases between. The CDR3 runs to 14 residues. In DNA, the CDR3 is TGTGCCAGCAGTTTAAGGGGGGGCAATGAAAAACTGTTTTTT. Protein product: CASSLRGGNEKLFF.